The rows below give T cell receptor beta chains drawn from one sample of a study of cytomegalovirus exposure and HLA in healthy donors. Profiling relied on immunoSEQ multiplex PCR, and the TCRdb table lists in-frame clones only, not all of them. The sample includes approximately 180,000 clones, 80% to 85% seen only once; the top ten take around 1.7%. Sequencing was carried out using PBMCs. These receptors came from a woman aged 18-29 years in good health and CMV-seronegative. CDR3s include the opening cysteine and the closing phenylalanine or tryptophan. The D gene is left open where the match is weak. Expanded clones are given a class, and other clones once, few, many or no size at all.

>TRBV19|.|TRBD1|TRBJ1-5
TGTGCCAGCACCACAGGGGTGGACAATCAGCCCCAGCATTTT
CASTTGVDNQPQHF
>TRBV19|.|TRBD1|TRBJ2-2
TGTGCCAGTAGTCTGGACAGGGGGAGGGGGGAGCTGTTTTTT
CASSLDRGRGELFF
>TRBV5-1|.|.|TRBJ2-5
TGCGCCAGCAGCTTCTCCCCGGGACTTGACCAAGAGACCCAGTACTTC
CASSFSPGLDQETQYF
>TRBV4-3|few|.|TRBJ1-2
TGCGCCAGCAGCCCACACAGACAGTCCTATGGCTACACCTTC
CASSPHRQSYGYTF
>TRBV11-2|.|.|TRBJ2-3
TGTGCCAGCAGCCTGACTATTCGCACGACAGATACGCAGTATTTT
CASSLTIRTTDTQYF
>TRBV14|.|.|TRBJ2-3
TGTGCCAGCAGCCAGGGGATCGGGGATAGCGCCACAGATACGCAGTATTTT
CASSQGIGDSATDTQYF
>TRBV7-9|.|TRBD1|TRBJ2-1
TGTGCCAGCAGCCCGCGAACAGGGGTCCCCTACAATGAGCAGTTCTTC
CASSPRTGVPYNEQFF
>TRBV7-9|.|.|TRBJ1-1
TGTGCCAGCAGCCCCCCAATGAACACTGAAGCTTTCTTT
CASSPPMNTEAFF
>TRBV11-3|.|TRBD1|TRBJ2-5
TGTGCCAGCAGCCGAACTCAGCTGGACAGGCGGGAGACCCAGTACTTC
CASSRTQLDRRETQYF
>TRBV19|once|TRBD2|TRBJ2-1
TGTGCCAGTAGTATCGTTTTGGCTAGCGGGGTTAGCTCCTACAATGAGCAGTTCTTC
CASSIVLASGVSSYNEQFF
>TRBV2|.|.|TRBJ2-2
TGTGCCAACAGGGTCTCGGACACCGGGGAGCTGTTTTTT
CANRVSDTGELFF
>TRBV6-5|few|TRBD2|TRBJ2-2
TGTGCCAGCAGTTACCAGCGGGGGTTGACCGGGGAGCTGTTTTTT
CASSYQRGLTGELFF
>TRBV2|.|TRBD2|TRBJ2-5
TGTGCCAGCAGGACTAGCGGGAGCGGCCAAGAGACCCAGTACTTC
CASRTSGSGQETQYF
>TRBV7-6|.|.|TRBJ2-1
TGTGCCAGCAGCTCAAGGGGTTGGGCCTACAATGAGCAGTTCTTC
CASSSRGWAYNEQFF
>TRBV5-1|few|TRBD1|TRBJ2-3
TGCGCCAGCAGTGTCAGGGGGCAGGGAGATACGCAGTATTTT
CASSVRGQGDTQYF
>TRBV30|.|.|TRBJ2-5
TGTGCCTGGAGTGGGGAGGCAGGACCAGTCCAAGAGACCCAGTACTTC
CAWSGEAGPVQETQYF
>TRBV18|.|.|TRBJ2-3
TGTGCCAGCTCACGTAGCAGCCAGGGAAGCACAGATACGCAGTATTTT
CASSRSSQGSTDTQYF
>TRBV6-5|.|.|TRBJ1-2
TGTGCCAGCAGTTACTCGACGGGGGGTTCCTATGGCTACACCTTC
CASSYSTGGSYGYTF
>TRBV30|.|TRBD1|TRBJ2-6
TGTGCCTGGAGTGGCCCAGGACAGGGTTTTGGGGCCAACGTCCTGACTTTC
CAWSGPGQGFGANVLTF
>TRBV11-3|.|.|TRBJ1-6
TGTGCCAGCAGCTTAGTGGCAGGGCGTGGACATTCACCCCTCCACTTT
CASSLVAGRGHSPLHF
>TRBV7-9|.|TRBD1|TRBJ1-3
TGTGCCAGCAGCCCGACAGGGCTGGAGGGAAACACCATATATTTT
CASSPTGLEGNTIYF
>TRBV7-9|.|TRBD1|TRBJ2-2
TGTGCCATCCAGGACAGGCCCACCGGGGAGCTGTTTTTT
CAIQDRPTGELFF
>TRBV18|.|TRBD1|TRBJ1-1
TGTGCCAGCTCACCAAATGGGTTCCAGGGGGGCACTGAAGCTTTCTTT
CASSPNGFQGGTEAFF
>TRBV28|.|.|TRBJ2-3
TGTGCCAGCAGTCCCCGGGGACTTGGCACAGATACGCAGTATTTT
CASSPRGLGTDTQYF
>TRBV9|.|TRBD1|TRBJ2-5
TGTGCCAGCAGCTCCGGGACAGGGGGGACCCAGTACTTC
CASSSGTGGTQYF
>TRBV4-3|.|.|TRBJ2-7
TGCGCCAGCAGCCAAGACTGGGCCTCCTACGAGCAGTACTTC
CASSQDWASYEQYF
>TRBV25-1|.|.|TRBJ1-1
TGTGCCAGCAGTGTAACCGGACAGATGAACACTGAAGCTTTCTTT
CASSVTGQMNTEAFF
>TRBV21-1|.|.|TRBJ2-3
TGTGCCAGCAGTCAATTAGGACTAGCGGGCTCCCGGGATACGCAGTATTTT
CASSQLGLAGSRDTQYF
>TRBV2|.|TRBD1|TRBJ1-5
TGTGCCAGCAGCGCTCCGGGACAGGGGAGCAATCAGCCCCAGCATTTT
CASSAPGQGSNQPQHF
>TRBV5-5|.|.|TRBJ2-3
TGTGCCAGCAGCCCCCCCCTGGATACGCAGTATTTT
CASSPPLDTQYF
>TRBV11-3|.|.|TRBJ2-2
TGTGCCAGCAGCTTAGACCCCACTAGCGGGGAGCTGTTTTTT
CASSLDPTSGELFF
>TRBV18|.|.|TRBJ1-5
TGTGCCAGCTCACCGTCACGGGGGCCCCAGCATTTT
CASSPSRGPQHF
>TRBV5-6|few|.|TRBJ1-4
TGTGCCAGCAGCTTGAGCGGTGCAACTAATGAAAAACTGTTTTTT
CASSLSGATNEKLFF
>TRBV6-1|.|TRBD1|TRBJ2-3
TGTGCCAGCAGCCTACAGGGGGCAGAAGATACGCAGTATTTT
CASSLQGAEDTQYF
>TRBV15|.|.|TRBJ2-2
TGTGCCACCAGCAGAGATCGGGCAGGGCACACCGGGGAGCTGTTTTTT
CATSRDRAGHTGELFF
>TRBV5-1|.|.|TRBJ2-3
TGCGCCAGCAGCTTGGAAGGGGGACCAGATACGCAGTATTTT
CASSLEGGPDTQYF
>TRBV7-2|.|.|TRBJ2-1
TGTGCCAGCAGCTTGACAGTGGACAATGAGCAGTTCTTC
CASSLTVDNEQFF
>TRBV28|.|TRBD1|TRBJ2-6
TGTGCCAGCAGCGTCCGGGGACAGGGGGCGGCTGGGGCCAACGTCCTGACTTTC
CASSVRGQGAAGANVLTF
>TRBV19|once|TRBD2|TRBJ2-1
TGTGCCAGTAGTATTAGCCTAGCGGGAGGGCCGAGGAGGAATAGTGTCTCCTACAATGAGCAGTTCTTC
CASSISLAGGPRRNSVSYNEQFF
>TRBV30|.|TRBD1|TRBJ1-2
TGTGCCTGGAGTGCAGACAGGGTGGGTGGCTACACCTTC
CAWSADRVGGYTF
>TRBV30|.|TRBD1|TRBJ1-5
TGTGCCTGGAGTCGACAGGGGGCTCAGCCCCAGCATTTT
CAWSRQGAQPQHF
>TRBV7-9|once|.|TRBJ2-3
TGTGCCAGCACCCGACAAGACACAGATACGCAGTATTTT
CASTRQDTDTQYF
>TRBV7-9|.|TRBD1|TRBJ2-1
TGTGCCAGCAGCTTAGGAGGACAGGGGGGCTTCGATGAGCAGTTCTTC
CASSLGGQGGFDEQFF
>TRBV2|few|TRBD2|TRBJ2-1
TGTGCCAGCAGTTCGACTAGCGCCAGCTCCTACAATGAGCAGTTCTTC
CASSSTSASSYNEQFF
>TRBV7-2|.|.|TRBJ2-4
TGTGCCAGCAGCTTAGGCAGAAACATTCAGTACTTC
CASSLGRNIQYF
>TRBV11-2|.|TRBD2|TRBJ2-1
TGTGCCAGCAGCTTACGCAGGGGTGGGGTGAATAGCGGGAGAAATGAGCAGTTCTTC
CASSLRRGGVNSGRNEQFF
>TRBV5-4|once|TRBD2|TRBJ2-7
TGTGCCAGCAGCTTGGATCTTAGGGGAGCGGGAGGGTTCCACGAGCAGTACTTC
CASSLDLRGAGGFHEQYF
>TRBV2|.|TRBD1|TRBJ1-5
TGTGCCAGCCGGGACAGGGTCAATAGCAATCAGCCCCAGCATTTT
CASRDRVNSNQPQHF
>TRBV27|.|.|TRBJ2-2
TGTGCCAGCAGTTTGTGGTCTAGCGTTAGCGGGGAGCTGTTTTTT
CASSLWSSVSGELFF